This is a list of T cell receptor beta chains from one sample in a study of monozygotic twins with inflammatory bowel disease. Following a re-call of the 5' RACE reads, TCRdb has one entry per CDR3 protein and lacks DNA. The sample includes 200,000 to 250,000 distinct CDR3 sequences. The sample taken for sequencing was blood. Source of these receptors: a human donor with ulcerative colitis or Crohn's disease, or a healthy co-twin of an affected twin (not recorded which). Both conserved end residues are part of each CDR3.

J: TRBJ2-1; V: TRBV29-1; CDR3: CSVVGSPKSYNEQFF
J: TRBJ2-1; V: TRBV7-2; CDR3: CASSLSSGMSSYNDQFF
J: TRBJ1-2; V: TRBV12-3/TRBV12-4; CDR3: CASSLEVIGQGNYGYTF
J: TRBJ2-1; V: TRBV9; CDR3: CASSVSQREKNEQFF
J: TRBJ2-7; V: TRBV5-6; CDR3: CASSIARAGPWNEQYF
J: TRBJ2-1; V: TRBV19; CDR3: CASSMNWNNEQFF
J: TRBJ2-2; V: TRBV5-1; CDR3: CASSPGQNTGELFF
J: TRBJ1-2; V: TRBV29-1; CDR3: CSVVAGAGYGYTF
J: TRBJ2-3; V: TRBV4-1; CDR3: CASSQVRSSTDTQYF
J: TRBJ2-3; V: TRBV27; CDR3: CASSLSGGITDTQYF
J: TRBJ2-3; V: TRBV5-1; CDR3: CASSLAGIAADTQYF
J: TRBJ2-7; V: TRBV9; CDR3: CASSYGSGVSYEQYF